What follows are 9 T cell receptor beta chains derived from one specimen sequenced in a study of identical twins. Via MiXCR, TCRdb re-called the 5' RACE reads, giving one row per CDR3 protein. The sample has about 480,000 distinct CDR3 sequences, approximately 15% seen once. The data also belong to a second study, concerning yellow fever vaccine responses in identical twins.

The sequenced sample was CD4+ T cells sorted from blood. These receptors all stem from a woman between 18 and 29 years old in good health.

This chain uses TRBV27 with TRBJ2-1; 9 bases are a match to TRBD2. The CDR3 sequence is 19 residues long. V gave up 5 bases and J gave up 5 bases; unmatched junction bases: 19. Germline lookup yields CDR1 MNHEY and CDR2 SMNVEV (reference sequence). The CDR3 DNA reads TGTGCCAGCAGTCAAAGGGGACAGCGGGGACTAGCAGGGAACAATGAGCAGTTCTTC. This translates into CASSQRGQRGLAGNNEQFF.

The chain couples TRBV4-3 to TRBJ2-1; D remains unclear. CDR1 and CDR2 (germline): LGHNA, YSLEER. The CDR3 extends over 15 amino acids. Trimming removed 4 bases at V and 4 bases at J, with 14 bases between. The CDR3 here is CASSPPRHRYNEQFF. The CDR3 DNA follows: TGCGCCAGCAGCCCACCCAGGCATCGGTACAATGAGCAGTTCTTC.

This clonotype was observed a handful of times. The chain combines TRBV14 with TRBJ2-7; the match to TRBD1 covers 7 bases. Germline loops: CDR1 SGHDN, CDR2 FVKESK. V was pared by 3 bases and J by 6 bases, with 8 bases of the junction left unmatched. The CDR3 contains 14 residues. CDR3 nucleotide sequence: TGTGCCAGCAGCCACCGCGGACAGGTACGCGAGCAGTACTTC. It translates to CASSHRGQVREQYF.

This clonotype was observed many times. The V and J genes are TRBV7-2 and TRBJ2-7; D remains ambiguous. CDR3 length: 11 residues. Germline V gene sequence: CDR1 SGHTA, CDR2 FQGNSA. Trimming shortened V by 5 bases and J by 3 bases, and 5 bases separated the two germline ends. CDR3 DNA: TGTGCCAGCAGCGCCGTCTACGAGCAGTACTTC. Translated: CASSAVYEQYF.

The rearrangement joins TRBV10-2 to TRBJ2-7; a weak D match, TRBD2 (5 bases). This CDR3 contains 11 residues. The V end lost 9 bases, the J end lost 7 bases, and 13 bases lay between the germline ends. Germline CDR1 reads WSHSY; CDR2 reads SAAADI. CDR3 loop: CASSTTGEQYF. The CDR3 DNA follows: TGCGCCAGTTCCACGACGGGGGAGCAGTACTTC.

The J gene is TRBJ2-2, the V gene TRBV9, with D unclear. The CDR3 runs 12 residues. Per the germline V gene, CDR1 is SGDLS and CDR2 is YYNGEE. Trimming took 3 bases from V and 5 from J, leaving 5 bases between them. CDR3 nucleotide sequence: TGTGCCAGCAGCGGAAGTACCGGGGAGCTGTTTTTT. Its translation is CASSGSTGELFF. Complete variable domain (other parts from reference TRBV9 and TRBJ2-2): DSGVTQTPKHLITATGQRVTLRCSPRSGDLSVYWYQQSLDQGLQFLIQYYNGEERAKGNILERFSAQQFPDLHSELNLSSLELGDSALYFCASSGSTGELFFGEGSRLTVL.

This clonotype appeared many times. The rearrangement joins TRBV12-3 or TRBV12-4 to TRBJ2-2, with unresolved D. The V and J ends lost 1 base and 4 bases respectively, with 7 bases between them. CDR3 length: 14 residues. The CDR3 spells CASSLVAATGELFF. DNA for the CDR3: TGTGCCAGCAGTTTAGTCGCAGCCACCGGGGAGCTGTTTTTT.

This clonotype was recorded a few times. This chain connects TRBV7-3 to TRBJ2-5; 8 bases align to TRBD2. Germline V gene lookup returns CDR1 SGHTA and CDR2 FQGTGA. V lost 6 bases and J lost 8; bases outside the gene matches: 8. The CDR3 contains 13 residues. The CDR3 here is CASSSLAAGTQYF. The CDR3 DNA reads as TGTGCCAGCAGTTCACTAGCGGCGGGAACCCAGTACTTC.

There are many counts of this clonotype. The V gene is TRBV29-1, the J gene TRBJ2-3; TRBD1 is a possible D gene (5 bases). The V end lost 4 bases, the J end lost 0 bases, and 14 bases lay between the germline ends. Germline CDR1 reads SQVTM; CDR2 reads ANQGSEA. This CDR3 is built from 15 residues. The CDR3 here is CSVGQGPHSTDTQYF. CDR3 in DNA: TGCAGCGTTGGGCAGGGTCCCCATAGCACAGATACGCAGTATTTT.